The TCR beta chain under discussion was sequenced for a study of control samples from healthy donors and cancer patients. This CDR3 has 16 amino acids. The V segment lost 3 bases and the J segment 0 bases; nucleotides outside the gene matches: 6. Germline-derived CDR1 and CDR2 are MNHEY and SVGAGI. Here immunoSEQ multiplex PCR was the method, and the copy in TCRdb shows in-frame clones only, minus some. The sample includes approximately 28,000 clones, around 92% of them seen just once. Sequencing was carried out using PBMCs. The clonotype comes from a man aged 45-65 years with lung cancer. The chain joins TRBV6-5 to TRBJ2-7, with 9 bases identical to TRBD1. CDR3: CASSYSSTGGSYEQYF. The CDR3 bases are TGTGCCAGCAGTTATTCTTCGACAGGGGGCTCCTACGAGCAGTACTTC.